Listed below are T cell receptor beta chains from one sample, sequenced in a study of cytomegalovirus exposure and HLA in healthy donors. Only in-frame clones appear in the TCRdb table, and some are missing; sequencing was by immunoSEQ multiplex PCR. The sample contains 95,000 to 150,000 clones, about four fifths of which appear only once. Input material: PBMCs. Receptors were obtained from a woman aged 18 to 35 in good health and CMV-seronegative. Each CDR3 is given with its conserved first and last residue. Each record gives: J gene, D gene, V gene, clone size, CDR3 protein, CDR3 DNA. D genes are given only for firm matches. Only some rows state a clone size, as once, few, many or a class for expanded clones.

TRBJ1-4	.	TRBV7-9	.	CAGVEAEKLFF	TGTGCCGGGGTGGAGGCGGAAAAACTGTTTTTT
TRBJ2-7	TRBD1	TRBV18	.	CASSPPRQGAFDEQYF	TGTGCCAGCTCACCACCAAGACAGGGGGCGTTCGACGAGCAGTACTTC
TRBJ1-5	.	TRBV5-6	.	CASSSQGHQPQHF	TGTGCCAGCAGCTCCCAGGGTCATCAGCCCCAGCATTTT
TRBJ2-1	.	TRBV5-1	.	CASSLLQYNEQFF	TGCGCCAGCAGCTTGCTACAGTACAATGAGCAGTTCTTC
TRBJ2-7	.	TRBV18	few	CASSPASSYEQYF	TGTGCCAGCTCACCGGCTAGTAGTTACGAGCAGTACTTC
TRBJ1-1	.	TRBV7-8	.	CASSNPEGYTEAFF	TGTGCCAGCAGCAATCCCGAGGGATACACTGAAGCTTTCTTT
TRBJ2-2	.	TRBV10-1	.	CASSESPLTGELFF	TGCGCCAGCAGTGAGAGTCCACTCACCGGGGAGCTGTTTTTT
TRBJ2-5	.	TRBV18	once	CASSPRAPTGTQYF	TGTGCCAGCTCACCAAGAGCTCCTACTGGGACCCAGTACTTC
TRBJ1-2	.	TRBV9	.	CASSVGGSGGYTF	TGTGCCAGCAGCGTGGGTGGGTCGGGAGGCTACACCTTC
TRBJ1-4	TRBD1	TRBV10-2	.	CASSERQGALFF	TGCGCCAGCAGTGAGAGACAGGGGGCACTGTTTTTT
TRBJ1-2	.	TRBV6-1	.	CASSGRYYGYTF	TGTGCCAGCAGTGGGCGGTACTATGGCTACACCTTC
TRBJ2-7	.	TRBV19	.	CASILGKGSGHKIYEQYF	TGTGCCAGTATATTGGGGAAGGGGTCAGGGCATAAGATCTACGAGCAGTACTTC
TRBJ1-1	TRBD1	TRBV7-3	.	CASSPEGAVANTEAFF	TGTGCCAGCAGCCCCGAGGGGGCCGTTGCGAACACTGAAGCTTTCTTT
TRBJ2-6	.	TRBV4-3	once	CASSQDQGPLSGANVLTF	TGCGCCAGCAGCCAAGATCAGGGCCCTCTCTCTGGGGCCAACGTCCTGACTTTC
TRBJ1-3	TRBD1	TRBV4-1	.	CASSHTRSLPGQGSGNTIYF	TGCGCCAGCAGCCACACGAGATCACTACCGGGACAGGGCTCTGGAAACACCATATATTTT
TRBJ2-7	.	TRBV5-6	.	CASSLGPGGLYEQYF	TGTGCCAGCAGCTTGGGGCCAGGCGGGCTCTACGAGCAGTACTTC
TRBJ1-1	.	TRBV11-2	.	CASSLGLQSEAFF	TGTGCCAGCAGCTTAGGATTACAGTCTGAAGCTTTCTTT
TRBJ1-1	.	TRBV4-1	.	CASSQGLTVDTEAFF	TGCGCCAGCAGCCAGGGGCTAACAGTGGACACTGAAGCTTTCTTT
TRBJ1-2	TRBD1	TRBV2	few	CASSVKDRESLYGYTF	TGTGCCAGCAGTGTAAAGGACAGGGAGTCCCTTTATGGCTACACCTTC
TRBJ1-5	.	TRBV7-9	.	CASSLAGAGGQPQHF	TGTGCCAGCAGCTTAGCGGGGGCAGGAGGTCAGCCCCAGCATTTT
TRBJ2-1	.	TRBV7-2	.	CASSFQRYNEQFF	TGTGCCAGCAGCTTCCAGAGGTACAATGAGCAGTTCTTC
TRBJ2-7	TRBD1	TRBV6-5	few	CASSYSGQGPEQYF	TGTGCCAGCAGTTACTCTGGACAGGGGCCGGAGCAGTACTTC
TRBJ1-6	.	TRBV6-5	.	CASRSTVSPLHF	TGTGCCAGCAGGTCGACAGTTTCACCCCTCCACTTT
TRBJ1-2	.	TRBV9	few	CASSVGQDTF	TGTGCCAGCAGCGTAGGACAGGACACCTTC
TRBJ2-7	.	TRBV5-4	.	CASRSALGQHYEQYF	TGTGCCAGCAGGTCGGCACTGGGACAACACTACGAGCAGTACTTC
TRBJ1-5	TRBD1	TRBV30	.	CAWSGRTGYGQPQHF	TGTGCCTGGAGCGGGAGGACAGGGTATGGTCAGCCCCAGCATTTT
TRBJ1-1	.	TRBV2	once	CASSERGKGEAFF	TGTGCCAGCAGTGAGAGGGGGAAAGGTGAAGCTTTCTTT
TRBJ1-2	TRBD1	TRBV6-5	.	CASSDHRGRMEGYTF	TGTGCCAGCAGCGACCACAGGGGGCGAATGGAGGGCTACACCTTC
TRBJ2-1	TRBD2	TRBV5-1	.	CASSSGTSGRAPYNEQFF	TGCGCCAGCAGCTCCGGGACTAGCGGGAGGGCCCCCTACAATGAGCAGTTCTTC
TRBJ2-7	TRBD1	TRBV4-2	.	CASSQYPGQTYEQYF	TGTGCCAGCAGCCAGTACCCGGGACAGACCTACGAGCAGTACTTC
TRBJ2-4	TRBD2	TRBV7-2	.	CASSSGLAGWGGNIQYF	TGTGCCAGCAGCTCGGGACTAGCGGGTTGGGGGGGGAACATTCAGTACTTC
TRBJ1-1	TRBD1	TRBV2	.	CASTQEQGARSEAFF	TGTGCCAGCACCCAAGAACAGGGGGCGCGGAGTGAAGCTTTCTTT
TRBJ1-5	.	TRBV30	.	CAWSRQQYSYSNQPQHF	TGTGCCTGGAGCCGACAGCAGTATAGTTATAGCAATCAGCCCCAGCATTTT
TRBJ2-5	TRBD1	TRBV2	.	CASSEDRGQETQYF	TGTGCCAGCAGTGAAGACAGGGGGCAGGAGACCCAGTACTTC
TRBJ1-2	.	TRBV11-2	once	CASSLDYPGGYTF	TGTGCCAGCAGCTTAGACTACCCGGGGGGCTACACCTTC
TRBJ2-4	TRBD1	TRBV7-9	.	CASSLGDRGSDSQYF	TGTGCCAGCAGCTTGGGGGACAGGGGTTCGGACAGTCAGTACTTC
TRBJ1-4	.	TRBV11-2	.	CASSLSGTTNEKLFF	TGTGCCAGCAGCTTATCGGGGACAACTAATGAAAAACTGTTTTTT
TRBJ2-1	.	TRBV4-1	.	CASSPRDIYNEQFF	TGCGCCAGCAGCCCCCGGGACATCTACAATGAGCAGTTCTTC
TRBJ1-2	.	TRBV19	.	CASSIWGGSNYGYTF	TGTGCCAGTAGTATATGGGGGGGATCCAACTATGGCTACACCTTC
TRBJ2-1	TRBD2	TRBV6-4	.	CASSGPGTSRQFF	TGTGCCAGCAGTGGCCCCGGGACTAGCCGACAGTTCTTC
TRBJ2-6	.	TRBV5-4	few	CASSLGLRSGANVLTF	TGTGCCAGCAGCTTGGGACTGCGATCTGGGGCCAACGTCCTGACTTTC
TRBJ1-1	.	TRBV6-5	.	CASSYFDTLNTEAFF	TGTGCCAGCAGTTACTTCGACACACTGAACACTGAAGCTTTCTTT
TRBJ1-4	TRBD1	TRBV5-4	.	CASSSRTGVSEKLFF	TGTGCCAGCAGCTCCCGGACAGGGGTTAGTGAAAAACTGTTTTTT
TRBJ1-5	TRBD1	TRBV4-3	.	CASSPETGGWGSNQPQHF	TGCGCCAGCAGCCCAGAGACAGGGGGCTGGGGTAGCAATCAGCCCCAGCATTTT
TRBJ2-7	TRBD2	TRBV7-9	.	CASSLIRGDPYEQYF	TGTGCCAGCAGCCTAATCCGGGGGGATCCCTACGAGCAGTACTTC
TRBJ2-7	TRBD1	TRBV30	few	CAGLGDRKDPYF	TGTGCTGGTTTAGGGGACAGAAAGGACCCCTACTTC
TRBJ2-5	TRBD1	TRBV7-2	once	CASSGRDRVQETQYF	TGTGCCAGCAGCGGCCGGGACAGAGTCCAAGAGACCCAGTACTTC
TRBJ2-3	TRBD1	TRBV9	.	CASSTGTGSTQYF	TGTGCCAGCAGCACCGGGACAGGAAGTACGCAGTATTTT
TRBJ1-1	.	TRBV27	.	CASSPNVYTEAFF	TGTGCCAGCAGCCCTAATGTGTACACTGAAGCTTTCTTT
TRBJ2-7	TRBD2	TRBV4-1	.	CASSQDVRREGTYEQYF	TGCGCCAGCAGCCAAGATGTGAGGCGGGAGGGTACCTACGAGCAGTACTTC
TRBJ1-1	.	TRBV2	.	CASSDRGGTEAFF	TGTGCCAGCAGCGACCGAGGGGGCACTGAAGCTTTCTTT
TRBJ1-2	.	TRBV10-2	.	CASRDGGSNYGYTF	TGCGCCAGCAGGGACGGGGGATCTAACTATGGCTACACCTTC